The 30 T cell receptor beta chains reported below all come from one sample, sequenced in a study of neurological immune-mediated disorders. TCRdb passed the 5' RACE reads through MiXCR, listing each CDR3 protein once. The repertoire holds about 66,000 distinct CDR3 sequences, with around 3.9% as singletons. Sequencing was performed on PBMCs. The receptors were sampled from a man aged 25-45 years with multiple sclerosis.

This clonotype was recorded many times. This chain joins TRBV7-9 and TRBJ1-2; D not resolved. Germline V gene lookup returns CDR1 SEHNR and CDR2 FQNEAQ (reference sequence). There are 13 residues in the CDR3. V was clipped by 1 base and J by 1 base, with 4 bases between them. The CDR3 sequence: CASSLEVNYGYTF. Written as DNA, the CDR3 is TGTGCCAGCAGCTTAGAGGTTAACTATGGCTACACCTTC.

This clonotype was picked up many times. The chain has TRBV7-2 and TRBJ2-3; 7 bases are shared with TRBD1. Germline lookup yields CDR1 SGHTA and CDR2 FQGNSA. Trimming cost V 5 bases and J 6 bases; bases outside gene matches: 5. This CDR3 region has 13 residues. CDR3 protein: CASSHTGVDTQYF. CDR3 sequence (DNA): TGTGCCAGCAGCCATACAGGGGTGGATACGCAGTATTTT.

Ten or more counts support this clonotype. V is TRBV4-3 and J is TRBJ2-3; possible D gene TRBD1, 7 bases. Germline V gene lookup returns CDR1 LGHNA and CDR2 YSLEER. Trimming cost V 2 bases and J 3 bases, with 18 bases left between them. The CDR3 spans 17 residues. The CDR3 DNA reads TGCGCCAGCAGCCAAACAGGGGTCGGCGGGAAAACAGATACGCAGTATTTT. Its translation: CASSQTGVGGKTDTQYF.

The sample holds many counts of this clonotype. The chain carries TRBV9 and TRBJ2-7; 7 bases map to TRBD2. Germline CDR1 is SGDLS and CDR2 is YYNGEE. V lost 3 bases to trimming and J lost 2 bases; unmatched junction nucleotides: 5. The CDR3 has 14 amino acids. Here the CDR3 DNA reads TGTGCCAGCAGCGCCCGGGGGGTTCCCTACGAGCAGTACTTC. Encoded protein: CASSARGVPYEQYF. Supplemented by reference TRBV9 and TRBJ2-7, the full variable domain reads DSGVTQTPKHLITATGQRVTLRCSPRSGDLSVYWYQQSLDQGLQFLIQYYNGEERAKGNILERFSAQQFPDLHSELNLSSLELGDSALYFCASSARGVPYEQYFGPGTRLTVT.

Many counts were recorded for this clonotype. CDR3 protein: CSGSRGALYNEQFF. The DNA of the CDR3 is TGCAGCGGTAGCAGGGGGGCGCTGTACAATGAGCAGTTCTTC. The chain combines TRBV29-1 with TRBJ2-1, with D maybe TRBD1 (7 bases). Trimming removed 7 bases from V and 4 bases from J, with 17 bases in between. CDR1 and CDR2 (germline): SQVTM, ANQGSEA. The CDR3 is 14 residues long.

This clonotype was seen a handful of times. The rearrangement uses TRBV12-3 or TRBV12-4 and TRBJ1-2; possibly TRBD1 for D (6 bases). The CDR3 is 13 amino acids. Trimming took 5 bases from V and 8 from J, leaving 15 bases between them. The CDR3 is CASSVTGTGGYTF. DNA for the CDR3: TGTGCCAGCAGTGTTACAGGGACCGGAGGCTACACCTTC.

This clonotype was counted at least ten times. The DNA of the CDR3 is TGCAGCGGCGGGGGGGGTGCGGCCAGGAATGAGCAGTTCTTC. Its protein is CSGGGGAARNEQFF. The chain couples TRBV29-1 to TRBJ2-1; 9 bases match TRBD2. The germline gives CDR1 SQVTM, CDR2 ANQGSEA. V shed 7 bases and J 7 bases; nucleotides not matched to a gene: 11. The CDR3 extends over 14 amino acids.

This clonotype was counted ten times or more. The chain uses TRBV5-6 and TRBJ1-2; tentative D call: TRBD1 (5 bases). Per the germline V gene, CDR1 is SGHDT and CDR2 is YYEEEE. The CDR3 runs 12 residues. Trimming pared 3 bases from V and 8 bases from J, leaving 11 bases between. The CDR3: CASSWGVRGYTF. In DNA, the CDR3 is TGTGCCAGCAGCTGGGGGGTGAGAGGCTACACCTTC.

Notes on this clonotype: Mismatch with germline at one junction end may stem from a read error. The rearrangement uses TRBV11-2 and TRBJ2-1; 12 bases are shared with TRBD2. The germline V gene has CDR1 SGHAT and CDR2 FQNNGV. This CDR3 contains 15 residues. The CDR3 reads CASSPRTSGDDEKFF. The CDR3 DNA reads TGTGCCAGCAGCCCGCGGACTAGCGGGGATGATGAGAAGTTCTTC.

This clonotype occurred many times. This sequence joins TRBV4-1 and TRBJ1-1; no reliable D call. The CDR3 totals 14 residues. The ends were cut back, 0 bases at V and 4 bases at J, with 9 bases in the middle. In germline, CDR1 is MGHRA, CDR2 YSYEKL. As DNA, the CDR3 is TGCGCCAGCAGCCAAGAGGCGTATTTCACTGAAGCTTTCTTT. Encoded protein: CASSQEAYFTEAFF.

This clonotype came up many times. The V gene is TRBV7-2, the J gene TRBJ1-5; a weak D match, TRBD1 (6 bases). The germline V and J ends were trimmed by 1 base and 2 bases, with 6 bases remaining between them. Germline CDR1 SGHTA, CDR2 FQGNSA. This CDR3 has 14 residues. The CDR3 coding sequence is TGTGCCAGCAGCTTAGACAGGGGCAATCAGCCCCAGCATTTT. The encoded protein is CASSLDRGNQPQHF.

This clonotype was recorded at least ten times. This sequence joins TRBV12-3 or TRBV12-4 and TRBJ2-2, with D perhaps TRBD2 (5 bases). Trimming left V 3 bases short and J 6 bases short, with 11 bases between. CDR3 length equals 14 residues. DNA of the CDR3: TGTGCCAGCAGTTTTACGGGGTCCCCCGGGGAGCTGTTTTTT. Protein product: CASSFTGSPGELFF.

This clonotype has just a few counts. The rearrangement links TRBV21-1 to TRBJ2-7. TRBV21-1 is given as a pseudogene. The CDR3 loop spans 15 amino acids. The CDR3 here is CASSNRSKSSYEQYF. Written as DNA, the CDR3 is TGTGCCAGCAGCAATAGGTCAAAAAGCTCCTACGAGCAGTACTTC.

This clonotype appeared many times. The chain links TRBV21-1 to TRBJ2-7; TRBD1 was called by the table and not checked on the DNA. TRBV21-1 is tagged as a pseudogene. The CDR3 extends over 14 amino acids. CDR3 protein: CASSDRGQPKEQYF. In DNA, the CDR3 is TGTGCCAGCAGCGACCGGGGCCAACCTAAAGAGCAGTACTTC.

This clonotype is medium-sized (0.01 to 0.1%). The V gene is TRBV3-1, the J gene TRBJ1-6, with D possibly matching TRBD1 (5 bases). V dropped 0 bases and J dropped 8 bases, with 8 bases sitting between them. Germline-derived CDR1 and CDR2 are LGHDT and YNNKEL (reference sequence). The CDR3 has 14 residues. CDR3 nucleotide sequence: TGTGCCAGCAGCCAAGAGGTGGGGGATTCACCCCTCCACTTT. Amino acid sequence: CASSQEVGDSPLHF.

In its sample, this clonotype was seen many times. The genes are TRBV20-1 and TRBJ2-7; D not certain. This CDR3 has 14 residues. Germline CDR1 is DFQATT and CDR2 is SNEGSKA (reference sequence). V was clipped by 0 bases and J by 2 bases, with 11 bases between them. CDR3 sequence reads: CSARDGTEPYEQYF. In DNA, the CDR3 is TGCAGTGCTAGAGATGGCACAGAACCCTACGAGCAGTACTTC.

Many counts were recorded for this clonotype. The rearrangement joins TRBV5-1 to TRBJ1-2, with a possible D match to TRBD1 (5 bases). Trimming removed 0 bases from V and 3 bases from J, with 9 bases in between. Germline CDR1 SGHRS, CDR2 YFSETQ. The CDR3 runs to 14 residues. The CDR3: CASSLARGDYGYTF. CDR3 DNA: TGCGCCAGCAGCTTGGCGAGAGGGGACTATGGCTACACCTTC.

This clonotype was detected ten times or more. The CDR3 sequence is CASSLSGTGYYGYTF. The DNA of the CDR3 is TGTGCCAGCAGTCTATCCGGGACAGGATACTATGGCTACACCTTC. J is TRBJ1-2 and V is TRBV12-3 or TRBV12-4; 8 bases are a match to TRBD1. The V segment lost 5 bases and the J segment 3 bases; nucleotides outside the gene matches: 8. The CDR3 has 15 residues.

This clonotype was picked up many times. This chain connects TRBV3-1 to TRBJ2-5; 11 nucleotides match TRBD2. V lost 2 bases, J lost 2 bases, and 1 base stayed unmatched. CDR1 LGHDT and CDR2 YNNKEL come from the germline V gene (reference sequence). The CDR3 spans 15 residues. The CDR3 nucleotides are TGTGCCAGCAGCCAAACTAGCGGGGGACAAGAGACCCAGTACTTC. Its protein is CASSQTSGGQETQYF.

This clonotype was detected ten times or more. The CDR3 sequence is CASSLGQLGSYNEQFF. DNA of the CDR3: TGTGCCAGCAGCTTAGGGCAACTGGGCTCCTACAATGAGCAGTTCTTC. The chain has TRBV7-2 and TRBJ2-1; D remains ambiguous. The germline V and J ends were trimmed by 1 base and 0 bases, with 10 bases remaining between them. The CDR3 is 16 residues long. Germline values: CDR1 SGHTA, CDR2 FQGNSA.

On this clonotype itself: Lacking the conserved final phenylalanine or tryptophan, this CDR3 likely reflects a read error. The chain carries TRBV4-1 and TRBJ2-5, with a weak D call TRBD1 (5 bases). There are 14 residues in the CDR3. The germline V gene encodes CDR1 MGHRA and CDR2 YSYEKL. V gave up 4 bases and J gave up 1 base, with 10 bases separating them. The CDR3 DNA follows: TGCGCCAGCAGCCGCAGACAGACCCAAGAGACCCAGTACAAC. This sequence encodes CASSRRQTQETQYN.

This clonotype occurred many times. The V and J genes are TRBV6-2 or TRBV6-3 and TRBJ1-1; D may be TRBD1 (5 bases). There are 13 residues in the CDR3. Germline CDR1 MNHEY, CDR2 SVGEGT. V was clipped by 6 bases and J by 5 bases, with 13 bases between them. The CDR3 DNA reads TGTGCCAGCAGGGGCGGGACGTGGACTGAAGCTTTCTTT. The encoded protein is CASRGGTWTEAFF.

This clonotype was observed many times. This chain uses TRBV20-1 with TRBJ2-3; D remains ambiguous. The CDR3 loop spans 13 amino acids. Germline V gene sequence: CDR1 DFQATT, CDR2 SNEGSKA (reference sequence). Trimming pared 1 base from V and 8 bases from J, leaving 13 bases between. Here the CDR3 reads CSARGRADFTQYF. The DNA of the CDR3 is TGCAGTGCTAGAGGTCGGGCCGATTTTACGCAGTATTTT.

There are many counts of this clonotype. V usage is TRBV15 and J usage is TRBJ2-3; 10 bases map to TRBD2. CDR1 is LNHNV, CDR2 YYDKDF, per germline (reference sequence). The V gene end was trimmed by 0 bases and the J gene end by 8 bases; junction bases not matched to a gene: 14. This CDR3 is 18 amino acids long. The CDR3 here is CATSRDRLAGEYLVTQYF. CDR3 nucleotide sequence: TGTGCCACCAGCAGAGATCGCCTAGCGGGGGAATATCTAGTTACGCAGTATTTT.

The CDR3 DNA follows: TGCAGTGCGCCAAAGGATACTGAAGCTTTCTTT. Its protein product is CSAPKDTEAFF. The chain links TRBV20-1 to TRBJ1-1; D call uncertain. The CDR3 contains 11 residues. Germline V gives CDR1 DFQATT, CDR2 SNEGSKA (reference sequence). Trimming pared 6 bases from V and 5 bases from J, leaving 10 bases between.

This clonotype was seen more than once but under ten times. V and J are TRBV4-3 and TRBJ2-3, with D hard to call. V was clipped by 1 base and J by 2 bases, with 13 bases between them. Per germline, CDR1 LGHNA and CDR2 YSLEER. The CDR3 totals 16 residues. The CDR3 protein is CASSQVEARYTDTQYF. DNA for the CDR3: TGCGCCAGCAGCCAAGTTGAGGCCAGATACACAGATACGCAGTATTTT.

This clonotype was counted many times. The CDR3 loop reads CASSPDHNTEAFF. CDR3 DNA: TGTGCCAGCTCCCCTGATCATAACACTGAAGCTTTCTTT. V is TRBV19 and J is TRBJ1-1; D unresolved. The CDR3 totals 13 residues. The germline gives CDR1 LNHDA, CDR2 SQIVND (reference sequence). Deletions cut 9 bases from V and 2 bases from J, with 13 bases between.

V is TRBV10-2 and J is TRBJ2-1, with 8 bases fitting TRBD1. Trimming at V came to 7 bases and at J to 0 bases, leaving 2 bases not matched to a gene. The length of the CDR3 is 14 residues. CDR1 is WSHSY and CDR2 is SAAADI in the germline V gene. In DNA form, the CDR3 reads TGCGCCAGCAATGACAGGGGCTCCTACAATGAGCAGTTCTTC. Translated, it gives CASNDRGSYNEQFF.

In its sample, this clonotype was seen a few times. One end of the junction does not line up with germline, which may come from a read error. V usage is TRBV4-1 and J usage is TRBJ1-5; perhaps TRBD1 as D (5 bases). This CDR3 has 18 amino acids. Germline V gene sequence: CDR1 MGHRA, CDR2 YSYEKL. The chain's CDR3 is CASSQGTGARWSNQPQNF. The CDR3 DNA reads TGCGCCAGCAGCCAAGGCACCGGGGCCCGATGGAGCAATCAGCCCCAGAATTTT.

This clonotype was counted many times. This chain uses TRBV4-3 with TRBJ2-7; D might be TRBD1 or TRBD2, each matching 5 bases. The CDR3 sequence is 15 residues long. Trimming cost V 1 base and J 0 bases, with 10 bases left between them. Germline V gene lookup returns CDR1 LGHNA and CDR2 YSLEER. CDR3 in amino acids: CASSQGGTYSYEQYF. The DNA for the CDR3 is TGCGCCAGCAGCCAAGGGGGGACCTACTCCTACGAGCAGTACTTC.